This T cell receptor beta chain was identified during a study of tumor and adjacent non-tumor tissue in lung cancer. V lost 5 bases and J 11 bases, leaving 13 bases between the germline ends. Germline loops: CDR1 MDHEN, CDR2 SYDVKM. This CDR3 is built from 11 residues. This clonotype came up a few times. This sample's RNA came from whole unsorted tissue. Distant lung tissue was collected more than 3 cm away from the tumor edge. TCRbeta libraries were built with three rounds of nested PCR, modified from ARM-PCR. TCRdb ran MiXCR on the multiplex PCR reads and lists one entry per CDR3 protein. The profile shows approximately 79,000 distinct CDR3 sequences, over 60% of them singletons.

This TCR was sampled from a man aged 65 to 85 with non-small cell lung cancer. The chain joins TRBV28 to TRBJ2-7; D call uncertain. Sequencing was done on a sample of distant non-tumor lung tissue. DNA of the CDR3: TGTGCCAGCAGTCCCGATCGAGAAAAGTACTTC. Amino acids: CASSPDREKYF.